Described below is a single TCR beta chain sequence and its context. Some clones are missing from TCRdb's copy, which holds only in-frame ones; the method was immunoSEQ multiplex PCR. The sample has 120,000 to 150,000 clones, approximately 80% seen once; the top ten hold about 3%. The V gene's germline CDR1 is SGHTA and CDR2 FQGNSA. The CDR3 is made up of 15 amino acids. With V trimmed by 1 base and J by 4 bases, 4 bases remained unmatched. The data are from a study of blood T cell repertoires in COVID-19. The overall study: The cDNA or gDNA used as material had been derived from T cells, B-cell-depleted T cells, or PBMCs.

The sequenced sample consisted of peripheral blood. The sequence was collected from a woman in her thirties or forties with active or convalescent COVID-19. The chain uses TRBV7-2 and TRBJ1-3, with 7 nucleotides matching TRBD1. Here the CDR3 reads CASSLVTGSGNTIYF. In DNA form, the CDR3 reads TGTGCCAGCAGCTTAGTGACAGGGTCCGGAAACACCATATATTTT.